This entry lists 3 T cell receptor beta chains sequenced from one sample in a study of T cells in Graves' hyperthyroidism and ophthalmopathy. Amplification targeted TCR beta CDR3 regions from RNA transcripts. RT-PCR in the first round (using the HTBI primer set) targeted the TCR CDR3. TCRdb reanalysed the multiplex PCR reads using MiXCR and keeps one entry per CDR3 protein. The data contain hundreds of thousands of distinct CDR3 sequences, approximately 14% of them seen just once; the ten biggest clones take up roughly 4.3%. The sequenced sample was blood. The source is a woman aged 40 to 50 with Graves' ophthalmopathy.

The sample holds many counts of this clonotype. The chain has TRBV29-1 and TRBJ2-5; 8 positions agree with TRBD1. Germline-derived CDR1 and CDR2 are SQVTM and ANQGSEA. The J segment lost 1 base and the V segment lost 4 bases, leaving 2 bases of the junction unmatched. This CDR3 is built from 13 residues. The CDR3 reads CSVVGTGQETQYF. The CDR3 DNA is TGCAGCGTTGTCGGGACAGGCCAAGAGACCCAGTACTTC.

This clonotype appeared many times. DNA for the CDR3: TGTGCCAGCAGCGTAGGAATGAACACTGAAGCTTTCTTT. It specifies CASSVGMNTEAFF. The rearrangement uses TRBV9 and TRBJ1-1; the D is unclear. This CDR3 contains 13 residues. The V end lost 0 bases, the J end lost 0 bases, and 3 bases lay between the germline ends. Germline V CDR1 and CDR2: SGDLS, YYNGEE.

The sample holds many counts of this clonotype. The rearrangement links TRBV12-3 or TRBV12-4 to TRBJ1-2; a weak D match, TRBD1 (5 bases). The CDR3 is 14 residues long. Trimming took 5 bases from V and 5 from J, leaving 15 bases between them. CDR3 amino acids: CASSPNRRAYGYTF. The CDR3 nucleotides are TGTGCCAGCAGTCCAAACAGGAGGGCTTATGGCTACACCTTC.